This T cell receptor (beta chain) was documented in a study of cytomegalovirus exposure and HLA in healthy donors. As for the study in general: From HLA-typed donors, an early data release held about 85 million unique TCRs. Notes on the study in general: In a later analysis, HLA-associated TCR beta chains were more clonally expanded than equally common others. Trimming of TCR beta V- and J-genes showed a link, identified in a later analysis, to a missense DCLRE1C variant.

Germline assignment: CDR1 ENHRY and CDR2 SYGVKD. The V and J ends lost 3 bases and 1 base respectively, with 9 bases between them. This CDR3 is 14 amino acids long. Donors likely had unrecorded immune exposures despite being nominally healthy when sampled. For this clone: Its antigen is currently unknown.

This PCR relied on a set of 60 Vbeta primers and 13 Jbeta primers. Generated by immunoSEQ multiplex PCR, the TCRdb table keeps only in-frame clones and is missing some. The sample holds roughly 180,000 clones; around 74% are singletons and the top ten take roughly 1.4%. This chain connects TRBV10-3 to TRBJ1-1; no clear D. Sequencing was done on a sample of PBMCs. The TCR sequence derives from a girl aged 5 to 17 in good health and CMV-seropositive. This CDR3 reads CAISDEVRNTEAFF. The CDR3 nucleotides are TGTGCCATCAGTGATGAGGTCAGGAACACTGAAGCTTTCTTT.